These 17 T cell receptor beta chains share one sample of origin, sequenced in a study of T cells in Graves' hyperthyroidism and ophthalmopathy. TCR beta CDR3 regions were amplified from RNA. With the HTBI primer set, the TCR CDR3 went through a first round of RT-PCR. TCRdb re-called the multiplex PCR reads through MiXCR, storing one row per CDR3 protein. The sample holds about 480,000 distinct CDR3 sequences, about an eighth seen once. The sample was blood. Receptor source: a woman aged 18-29 years with Graves' hyperthyroidism.

This clonotype was found a few times. V usage is TRBV3-1 and J usage is TRBJ1-5, with D uncertain. V lost 0 bases to trimming and J lost 5 bases, with 8 bases between them. The length of the CDR3 is 14 residues. The germline V gene has CDR1 LGHDT and CDR2 YNNKEL (reference sequence). CDR3 amino acids: CASSQEARDQPQHF. The CDR3 bases are TGTGCCAGCAGCCAAGAAGCCCGGGATCAGCCCCAGCATTTT.

This clonotype was counted a few times. The chain couples TRBV14 to TRBJ2-7; D may be TRBD2 (6 bases). The V end lost 0 bases, the J end lost 4 bases, and 13 bases lay between the germline ends. The CDR3 loop spans 15 amino acids. CDR1 and CDR2 from the germline V gene are SGHDN and FVKESK. The CDR3 DNA sequence: TGTGCCAGCAGCCAAGATGAGGGAGGATTATACGAGCAGTACTTC. It encodes CASSQDEGGLYEQYF.

This clonotype has at least ten counts. The chain combines TRBV18 with TRBJ1-6; 8 positions match TRBD1. V was clipped by 5 bases and J by 8 bases; unmatched bases: 5. Looked up from germline, CDR1 is KGHSH and CDR2 is LQKENI. The CDR3 is 14 residues long. The CDR3 nucleotides read TGTGCCAGCTCAGCAGGGGGCAGGGATTCACCCCTCCACTTT. As protein: CASSAGGRDSPLHF.

The genes are TRBV6-1 and TRBJ2-5; possibly TRBD1 or TRBD2 for D (6 bases each). The CDR3 is 12 amino acids. V gave up 10 bases and J gave up 4 bases, with 13 bases separating them. Germline V gene sequence: CDR1 MNHNS, CDR2 SASEGT. The CDR3 nucleotides are TGTGCCACCGAGTCGGGGGCAGAGACCCAGTACTTC. Protein product: CATESGAETQYF.

V is TRBV6-5 and J is TRBJ2-7, with 7 bases identical to TRBD1. Germline V gene lookup returns CDR1 MNHEY and CDR2 SVGAGI. V trimming: 2 bases; J trimming: 3 bases; junction bases outside the gene matches: 13. CDR3 length: 17 amino acids. DNA of the CDR3: TGTGCCAGCAGTTACACCCTCCCGACAGGGTCCCTCTACGAGCAGTACTTC. Amino acids: CASSYTLPTGSLYEQYF.

Many counts were recorded for this clonotype. The rearrangement joins TRBV12-3 or TRBV12-4 to TRBJ2-5, with 9 nucleotides matching TRBD1. The V gene end was trimmed by 7 bases and the J gene end by 5 bases; junction bases not matched to a gene: 5. This CDR3 region has 13 residues. The CDR3, as DNA: TGTGCCAGCAAGGGACAGGGAAAGGAGACCCAGTACTTC. The encoded protein is CASKGQGKETQYF.

This clonotype came up a few times. This chain links TRBV27 with TRBJ2-3, with D hard to call. The germline V gene has CDR1 MNHEY and CDR2 SMNVEV (reference sequence). This CDR3 region has 16 residues. The V end was cut by 2 bases, the J end by 1 base, with 13 bases between. The CDR3, as DNA: TGTGCCAGCAGTTTAATTAGTCTCTCTGGCACAGATACGCAGTATTTT. It codes for CASSLISLSGTDTQYF.

The sample holds many counts of this clonotype. This chain uses TRBV10-2 with TRBJ2-5; a weak D match, TRBD2 (7 bases). Germline lookup yields CDR1 WSHSY and CDR2 SAAADI. CDR3 length: 13 residues. Trimming removed 6 bases at V and 4 bases at J, with 12 bases between. CDR3 residues: CASRREGVETQYF. The CDR3 DNA sequence: TGCGCCAGCAGAAGGGAGGGGGTAGAGACCCAGTACTTC.

A few counts support this clonotype. V is TRBV6-2 or TRBV6-3 and J is TRBJ1-2; D call uncertain. The CDR3 is 12 residues long. V was shortened by 8 bases and J by 3 bases, with 10 bases between the two germline ends. Germline CDR1 reads MNHEY; CDR2 reads SVGEGT. The CDR3 DNA is TGTGCCAGCGGCGCAACATACTATGGCTACACCTTC. Protein sequence: CASGATYYGYTF.

This clonotype occurred many times. V is TRBV7-2 and J is TRBJ2-5, with TRBD1 as a possible D gene (6 bases). V was shortened by 4 bases and J by 4 bases, with 16 bases between the two germline ends. Germline lookup yields CDR1 SGHTA and CDR2 FQGNSA. This CDR3 spans 15 amino acids. CDR3 coding DNA: TGTGCCAGCAGCTGGGAGTATGGGGGCGGAGAGACCCAGTACTTC. Its translation: CASSWEYGGGETQYF.

To note about this clonotype: This sequence may be a read error, since a much larger clone differs from it by one base. V usage is TRBV5-1 and J usage is TRBJ1-4; D remains unclear. This CDR3 has 15 amino acids. Germline CDR1 reads SGHRS; CDR2 reads YFSETQ. CDR3 nucleotide sequence: TGCGCCAGCAGCTTAGCACGAGAAACTAATGAAAAACTGTCTTTT. This encodes CASSLARETNEKLSF. The variable domain in full, with the rest retrieved from reference TRBV5-1 and TRBJ1-4, is KAGVTQTPRYLIKTRGQQVTLSCSPISGHRSVSWYQQTPGQGLQFLFEYFSETQRNKGNFPGRFSGRQFSNSRSEMNVSTLELGDSALYLCASSLARETNEKLSFGSGTQLSVL.

The gene calls are TRBV6-1 and TRBJ2-7; 14 positions agree with TRBD2. V shed 6 bases and J 3 bases; nucleotides not matched to a gene: 4. The length of the CDR3 is 15 residues. CDR1 is MNHNS, CDR2 SASEGT, per germline. The chain's CDR3 is CASSLGLAGGYEQYV. The CDR3 bases are TGTGCCAGCAGCCTCGGACTAGCGGGAGGCTACGAGCAGTACGTC.

The chain employs TRBV5-4 and TRBJ1-4; 12 positions match TRBD1. Germline trimming cut 4 bases from V and 7 bases from J; bases unmatched to any gene: 5. Germline lookup yields CDR1 SGHNT and CDR2 YYREEE (reference sequence). This CDR3 is built from 15 residues. The CDR3 reads CASSRGQGAGEKLFF. Written as DNA, the CDR3 is TGTGCCAGCAGCCGGGGACAGGGGGCGGGTGAAAAACTGTTTTTT. Based on the CDR3 plus reference TRBV5-4 and TRBJ1-4, the full variable domain is ETGVTQSPTHLIKTRGQQVTLRCSSQSGHNTVSWYQQALGQGPQFIFQYYREEENGRGNFPPRFSGLQFPNYSSELNVNALELDDSALYLCASSRGQGAGEKLFFGSGTQLSVL.

This clonotype was detected ten times or more. This chain joins TRBV12-3 or TRBV12-4 and TRBJ2-3; D is ambiguous. This CDR3 comprises 14 residues. V gave up 4 bases and J gave up 2 bases, with 10 bases separating them. CDR3 sequence (DNA): TGTGCCAGCAGTTATTCGTCTTACACAGATACGCAGTATTTT. The encoded protein is CASSYSSYTDTQYF.

In its sample, this clonotype was seen many times. The chain has TRBV30 and TRBJ1-4, with TRBD1 as a possible D gene (5 bases). Trimming shortened V by 4 bases and J by 7 bases, and 19 bases separated the two germline ends. CDR1 is GTSNPN and CDR2 is SVGIG in the germline V gene (reference sequence). The CDR3 has 15 residues. This CDR3 reads CAWTGFPSDGEKLFF. The DNA of the CDR3 is TGTGCCTGGACAGGGTTCCCCTCAGACGGTGAAAAACTGTTTTTT.

This clonotype was counted at least ten times. This chain joins TRBV7-3 and TRBJ2-3, with 7 bases lining up with TRBD2. Germline loops: CDR1 SGHTA, CDR2 FQGTGA. V dropped 5 bases and J dropped 1; count of bases not matched to a gene: 6. The CDR3 sequence is 15 residues long. This CDR3 is CASSLTSRRTDTQYF. CDR3 nucleotide sequence: TGTGCCAGCAGCCTGACTAGCCGACGCACAGATACGCAGTATTTT.

This clonotype was seen many times. This rearrangement joins TRBV6-1 to TRBJ1-2, with 7 bases lining up with TRBD1. The CDR3 sequence is 17 residues long. J gave up 1 base and V 6 bases, and 14 bases lay outside the gene matches. From germline, CDR1 is MNHNS and CDR2 SASEGT. The CDR3 is CASRGTGAHPFNYGYTF. CDR3 bases: TGTGCCAGCAGAGGCACAGGGGCGCACCCCTTTAACTATGGCTACACCTTC.